A selection of T cell receptor beta chains follows, all from one sample in a study of early T cells in non-severe SARS-CoV-2 infection. Each CDR3 protein is one row after TCRdb ran MiXCR on the 5' RACE reads. The sample yields some 40,000 distinct CDR3 sequences, around 4.5% seen once. The sample was whole blood. These receptors were collected from an adult who was a healthcare worker with PCR-confirmed SARS-CoV-2 infection or an uninfected control (not recorded which). Both conserved end residues are trimmed from each CDR3. The order of the fields is J gene, D gene, V gene, CDR3 protein. The D gene is left open where the match is weak.

j_gene: TRBJ2-1; d_gene: TRBD1; v_gene: TRBV20-1; CDR3aa: SAREGGPSYNEQF
j_gene: TRBJ2-5; d_gene: TRBD1; v_gene: TRBV14; CDR3aa: ASSQGRTGAVGAQY
j_gene: TRBJ2-1; d_gene: NA; v_gene: TRBV28; CDR3aa: ASSYPRWEGDNEQF
j_gene: TRBJ2-3; d_gene: NA; v_gene: TRBV7-2; CDR3aa: ASSLWTASTDTQY
j_gene: TRBJ2-5; d_gene: NA; v_gene: TRBV28; CDR3aa: ASSWTAVQETQY
j_gene: TRBJ2-7; d_gene: NA; v_gene: TRBV19; CDR3aa: ASSKDAGFEQY
j_gene: TRBJ1-3; d_gene: NA; v_gene: TRBV12-3/TRBV12-4; CDR3aa: ASRPGLSSGNTIY
j_gene: TRBJ2-7; d_gene: NA; v_gene: TRBV5-4; CDR3aa: ASSLAGESYEQY
j_gene: TRBJ1-5; d_gene: TRBD1; v_gene: TRBV12-3/TRBV12-4; CDR3aa: ASSLPGTGDQPQH
j_gene: TRBJ2-7; d_gene: NA; v_gene: TRBV13; CDR3aa: ASSTPRDLLY
j_gene: TRBJ2-1; d_gene: TRBD2; v_gene: TRBV5-6; CDR3aa: ASRFGLAINSEQF
j_gene: TRBJ2-2; d_gene: NA; v_gene: TRBV7-2; CDR3aa: ASSLSLFNTGELF
j_gene: TRBJ2-7; d_gene: TRBD2; v_gene: TRBV11-2; CDR3aa: ASSLTTSGYEQY
j_gene: TRBJ2-2; d_gene: NA; v_gene: TRBV25-1; CDR3aa: ASSVGGLLTGELF
j_gene: TRBJ1-1; d_gene: NA; v_gene: TRBV11-2; CDR3aa: ASSLQWMNTEAF
j_gene: TRBJ2-3; d_gene: NA; v_gene: TRBV28; CDR3aa: ASSRILTDTQY
j_gene: TRBJ2-7; d_gene: TRBD2; v_gene: TRBV3-1; CDR3aa: ASSQESPLGQRGGRYEQY
j_gene: TRBJ2-1; d_gene: NA; v_gene: TRBV2; CDR3aa: ASSGTRAYEQF
j_gene: TRBJ1-2; d_gene: NA; v_gene: TRBV11-2; CDR3aa: ASSLMSYGYT
j_gene: TRBJ1-5; d_gene: NA; v_gene: TRBV7-9; CDR3aa: ASSLVPRTPGDQPQH
j_gene: TRBJ2-3; d_gene: TRBD1; v_gene: TRBV2; CDR3aa: ASSRDRVTDTQY
j_gene: TRBJ2-2; d_gene: NA; v_gene: TRBV19; CDR3aa: ASSIEGTGELF
j_gene: TRBJ2-7; d_gene: TRBD2; v_gene: TRBV12-3/TRBV12-4; CDR3aa: ASSPYRTSGYEQY
j_gene: TRBJ2-5; d_gene: TRBD1; v_gene: TRBV19; CDR3aa: ASTRGQGRRETQY
j_gene: TRBJ1-3; d_gene: NA; v_gene: TRBV7-2; CDR3aa: ASSLTSGNTIY
j_gene: TRBJ2-1; d_gene: TRBD2; v_gene: TRBV7-2; CDR3aa: ASSLGTSGGVEQF
j_gene: TRBJ1-2; d_gene: TRBD1; v_gene: TRBV6-1; CDR3aa: ASSEAGGTGALYGYT
j_gene: TRBJ1-5; d_gene: NA; v_gene: TRBV24-1; CDR3aa: ATNDRDGQPQH